One sample yielded the 18 T cell receptor beta chains listed below, sequenced in a study of T cells in Graves' hyperthyroidism and ophthalmopathy. TCR beta CDR3 sequences were amplified from RNA transcripts. Using the HTBI primer set, a first-round RT-PCR was run on the TCR CDR3. TCRdb called the multiplex PCR reads again in MiXCR, with one record for every CDR3 protein. The repertoire holds fewer than 650,000 distinct CDR3 sequences, with roughly 14% as singletons. What was sequenced was blood. These receptors originate from a woman in her thirties or forties with Graves' ophthalmopathy.

This clonotype was observed many times. This chain joins TRBV5-6 and TRBJ1-1, with a tentative D call TRBD1 (6 bases). Germline V gene sequence: CDR1 SGHDT, CDR2 YYEEEE. The V end was cut by 2 bases, the J end by 3 bases, with 11 bases between. The CDR3 totals 14 residues. CDR3 residues: CASSFGGDDTEAFF. CDR3 bases: TGTGCCAGCAGCTTCGGGGGCGATGACACTGAAGCTTTCTTT.

The chain recombines TRBV20-1 with TRBJ2-7; TRBD1 matches at 11 bases. In germline, CDR1 is DFQATT, CDR2 SNEGSKA (reference sequence). This CDR3 is built from 13 residues. V shed 4 bases and J 6 bases; nucleotides not matched to a gene: 5. The chain's CDR3 is CSAIGTGGGEQYF. As DNA, the CDR3 is TGCAGTGCTATCGGGACAGGGGGTGGCGAGCAGTACTTC.

Concerning this clonotype itself: A single base separates this from a much larger clone, so it may be a read error. This rearrangement joins TRBV12-3 or TRBV12-4 to TRBJ2-2; D remains ambiguous. The CDR3 consists of 15 residues. V lost 6 bases, J lost 1 base, and 12 bases lay in between. The CDR3 sequence: CASSFHGGNTGELFF. DNA of the CDR3: TGTGCCAGCAGCTTCCACGGCGGGAACACCGGGGAGCTGTTTTTT.

This clonotype occurred many times. This chain joins TRBV29-1 and TRBJ2-5; 10 nucleotides match TRBD2. With V trimmed by 7 bases and J by 0 bases, 2 bases remained unmatched. CDR3 length equals 13 residues. CDR1 and CDR2 from the germline V gene are SQVTM and ANQGSEA. CDR3 nucleotides: TGCAGCGGAGCGGGAGGGTACCAAGAGACCCAGTACTTC. It specifies CSGAGGYQETQYF.

This clonotype was seen more than once but under ten times. CDR3 in amino acids: CASSLRLAGGSSYEQYF. The CDR3 bases are TGTGCCAGCAGCTTAAGGCTAGCGGGAGGAAGCTCCTACGAGCAGTACTTC. The V and J genes are TRBV7-8 and TRBJ2-7; 11 bases align to TRBD2. The CDR3 length is 17 residues. Germline V gives CDR1 SGHVS, CDR2 FQNEAQ. V was pared by 2 bases and J by 0 bases, with 6 bases of the junction left unmatched.

This clonotype was seen only a few times. Since a much larger clone is just one base distant, this may be a read error. This sequence joins TRBV11-2 and TRBJ2-1, with a tentative D call TRBD2 (5 bases). In germline, CDR1 is SGHAT, CDR2 FQNNGV. The CDR3 runs 13 residues. The V gene lost 4 bases and the J gene lost 6 bases, with 10 bases spanning the gap. The CDR3 sequence: CASSSDRGNEQFF. The CDR3 DNA sequence: TGTGCCAGCAGCTCAGATCGGGGCAATGAGCAGTTCTTC.

This clonotype was seen at least ten times. This chain joins TRBV6-1 and TRBJ1-1, with 10 bases matching TRBD1. The length of the CDR3 is 15 residues. Germline-derived CDR1 and CDR2 are MNHNS and SASEGT. V gave up 5 bases and J gave up 3 bases; unmatched junction bases: 6. This CDR3 reads CASSHWTGGDTEAFF. CDR3 in DNA: TGTGCCAGCAGTCATTGGACAGGGGGGGACACTGAAGCTTTCTTT.

This chain uses TRBV28 with TRBJ1-5, with 9 bases matching TRBD1. V shed 4 bases and J 5 bases; nucleotides not matched to a gene: 9. The CDR3 is 16 amino acids. The germline V gene has CDR1 MDHEN and CDR2 SYDVKM. The CDR3 is CASSSHRGQGYQPQHF. The CDR3 coding sequence is TGTGCCAGCAGTTCCCACAGGGGGCAGGGATATCAGCCCCAGCATTTT.

A few counts support this clonotype. This rearrangement joins TRBV5-1 to TRBJ2-5; 8 positions match TRBD2. The CDR3 is 16 amino acids. Trimming removed 0 bases from V and 1 base from J; junction bases left unmatched: 5. Germline V CDR1 and CDR2: SGHRS, YFSETQ. The CDR3 coding sequence is TGCGCCAGCAGCTTGGGGTCCGGGACTAGCCAAGAGACCCAGTACTTC. It codes for CASSLGSGTSQETQYF.

This clonotype was detected many times. V gene TRBV9 combines with J gene TRBJ1-2; TRBD1 matches 10 bases. The germline gives CDR1 SGDLS, CDR2 YYNGEE. Trimming cost V 2 bases and J 5 bases; bases outside gene matches: 9. CDR3 length: 16 amino acids. The CDR3 sequence: CASSVTGQGRDYGYTF. The CDR3 DNA sequence: TGTGCCAGCAGCGTGACGGGACAGGGGCGGGATTATGGCTACACCTTC.

V and J are TRBV25-1 and TRBJ1-5, with TRBD1 as a possible D gene (6 bases). Germline V gives CDR1 MGHDK, CDR2 SYGVNS. CDR3 length: 16 residues. Trimming removed 5 bases from V and 6 bases from J, with 20 bases in between. CDR3 in amino acids: CASSHPGEERGQPQHF. CDR3 coding DNA: TGTGCCAGCAGTCACCCAGGGGAGGAACGGGGTCAGCCCCAGCATTTT.

The DNA for the CDR3 is TGTGCCAGCAGTCCGGGGCCGTTCACCGGGGAGCTGTTTTTT. This codes for CASSPGPFTGELFF. The rearrangement uses TRBV28 and TRBJ2-2; either TRBD1 or TRBD2 may fit D (5 bases each). Trimming stripped 5 bases from V and 4 bases from J, with 11 bases between. Germline V CDR1 and CDR2: MDHEN, SYDVKM. This CDR3 is 14 amino acids long.

This clonotype was seen many times. The rearrangement joins TRBV29-1 to TRBJ2-5; D not certain. In germline, CDR1 is SQVTM, CDR2 ANQGSEA. The ends were cut back, 3 bases at V and 5 bases at J, with 4 bases in the middle. The CDR3 contains 10 residues. The CDR3 coding sequence is TGCAGCGTTGAGCACGAGACCCAGTACTTC. The encoded protein is CSVEHETQYF.

This chain uses TRBV12-5 with TRBJ2-7, with D perhaps TRBD1 (5 bases). This CDR3 contains 14 residues. Germline values: CDR1 LGHNT, CDR2 FRNRAP. V was shortened by 3 bases and J by 7 bases, with 16 bases between the two germline ends. The CDR3 here is CASGLKGVVGEQYF. The CDR3 coding sequence is TGTGCTAGTGGTTTAAAAGGGGTAGTTGGGGAGCAGTACTTC.

This clonotype was recorded at least ten times. V is TRBV28 and J is TRBJ2-2; 7 bases are shared with TRBD2. V shed 9 bases and J 2 bases; nucleotides not matched to a gene: 12. CDR3 size: 16 residues. Germline lookup yields CDR1 MDHEN and CDR2 SYDVKM. The CDR3 is CASSLPGLQNTGELFF. The DNA of the CDR3 is TGTGCCAGTTCCCTTCCGGGACTACAAAACACCGGGGAGCTGTTTTTT.

This clonotype was observed many times. The genes are TRBV7-2 and TRBJ2-7; TRBD2 aligns across 9 bases. V was clipped by 4 bases and J by 7 bases; unmatched bases: 2. This CDR3 has 12 residues. Germline lookup yields CDR1 SGHTA and CDR2 FQGNSA. CDR3 nucleotides: TGTGCCAGCAGCTCTCTAGCGGGGGAGCAGTACTTC. The encoded protein is CASSSLAGEQYF.

This clonotype was picked up many times. The rearrangement uses TRBV10-3 and TRBJ2-7; 13 bases agree with TRBD2. J gave up 6 bases and V 2 bases, and 4 bases lay outside the gene matches. CDR1 ENHRY and CDR2 SYGVKD come from the germline V gene. The CDR3 length is 15 residues. CDR3 amino acids: CAISERGLAGIEQYF. CDR3 in DNA: TGTGCCATCAGTGAGAGGGGACTAGCGGGAATCGAGCAGTACTTC.

There are many counts of this clonotype. Since a much larger clone is just one base distant, this may be a read error. The rearrangement joins TRBV10-3 to TRBJ2-7; 11 nucleotides line up with TRBD2. Trimming at V came to 2 bases and at J to 3 bases, leaving 3 bases not matched to a gene. The length of the CDR3 is 15 residues. Germline CDR1 and CDR2: ENHRY and SYGVKD. CDR3 residues: CAISEGTSGNYEQYF. Written as DNA, the CDR3 is TGTGCCATCAGTGAGGGGACTAGCGGAAACTACGAGCAGTACTTC.